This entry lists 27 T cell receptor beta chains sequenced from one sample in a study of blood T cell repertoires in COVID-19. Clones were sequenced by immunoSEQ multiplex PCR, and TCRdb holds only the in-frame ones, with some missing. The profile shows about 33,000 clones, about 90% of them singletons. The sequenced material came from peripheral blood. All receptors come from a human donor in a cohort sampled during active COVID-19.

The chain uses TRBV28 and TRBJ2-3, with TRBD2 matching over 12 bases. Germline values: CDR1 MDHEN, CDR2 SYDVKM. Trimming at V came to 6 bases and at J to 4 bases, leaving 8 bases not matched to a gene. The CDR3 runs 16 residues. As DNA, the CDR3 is TGTGCCAGCAGCCTTCTAGCGGGAGGGCCAGCAGATACGCAGTATTTT. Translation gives CASSLLAGGPADTQYF.

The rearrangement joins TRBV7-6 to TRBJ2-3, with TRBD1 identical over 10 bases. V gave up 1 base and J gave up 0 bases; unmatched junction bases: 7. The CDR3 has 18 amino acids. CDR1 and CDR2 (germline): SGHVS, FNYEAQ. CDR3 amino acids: CASSLDADRGDSTDTQYF. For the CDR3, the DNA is TGTGCCAGCAGCTTAGACGCGGACAGGGGGGATAGCACAGATACGCAGTATTTT.

DNA for the CDR3: TGTGCCAGCAGGGGGACAGGTCGCACCGGGGAGCTGTTTTTT. Amino acids: CASRGTGRTGELFF. V gene TRBV6-5 combines with J gene TRBJ2-2, with 8 bases aligning to TRBD1. The CDR3 has 14 residues. V lost 6 bases and J lost 4; bases outside the gene matches: 4. Germline V lookup: CDR1 MNHEY, CDR2 SVGAGI.

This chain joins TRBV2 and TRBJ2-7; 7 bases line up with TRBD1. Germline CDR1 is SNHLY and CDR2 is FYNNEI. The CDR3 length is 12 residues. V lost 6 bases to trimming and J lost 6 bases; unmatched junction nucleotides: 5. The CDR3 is CASSTDRAEQYF. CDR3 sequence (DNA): TGTGCCAGCAGCACAGACAGGGCCGAGCAGTACTTC.

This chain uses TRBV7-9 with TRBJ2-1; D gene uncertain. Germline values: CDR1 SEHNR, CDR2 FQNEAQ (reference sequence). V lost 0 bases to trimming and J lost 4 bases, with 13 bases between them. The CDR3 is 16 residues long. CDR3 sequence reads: CASSLAGGAPYNEQFF. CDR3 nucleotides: TGTGCCAGCAGCTTAGCTGGCGGAGCCCCTTACAATGAGCAGTTCTTC. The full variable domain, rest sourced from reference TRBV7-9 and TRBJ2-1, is DTGVSQNPRHKITKRGQNVTFRCDPISEHNRLYWYRQTLGQGPEFLTYFQNEAQLEKSRLLSDRFSAERPKGSFSTLEIQRTEQGDSAMYLCASSLAGGAPYNEQFFGPGTRLTVL.

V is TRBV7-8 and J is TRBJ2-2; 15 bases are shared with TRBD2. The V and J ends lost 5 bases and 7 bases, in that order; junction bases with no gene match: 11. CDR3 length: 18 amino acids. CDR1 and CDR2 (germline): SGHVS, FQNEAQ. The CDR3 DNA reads TGTGCCAGCAGCCTGAGCCCCGGACTAGCGGGGGGGCGCGGGGAGCTGTTTTTT. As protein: CASSLSPGLAGGRGELFF.

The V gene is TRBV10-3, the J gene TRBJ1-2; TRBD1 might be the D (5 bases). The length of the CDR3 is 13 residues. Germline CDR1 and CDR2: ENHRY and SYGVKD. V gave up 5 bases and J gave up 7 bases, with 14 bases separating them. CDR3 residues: CAISSGIDAGYTF. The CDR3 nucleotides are TGTGCCATCAGTTCAGGGATCGATGCTGGCTACACCTTC.

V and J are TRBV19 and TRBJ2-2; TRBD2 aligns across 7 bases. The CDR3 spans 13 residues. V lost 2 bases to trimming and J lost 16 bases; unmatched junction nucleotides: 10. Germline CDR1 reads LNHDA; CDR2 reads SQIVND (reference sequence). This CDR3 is CASSISGTGPGFF. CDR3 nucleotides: TGTGCCAGTAGTATAAGCGGGACCGGCCCTGGGTTTTTT.

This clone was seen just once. This chain's CDR3 is CATGKFRELFF. In DNA, the CDR3 is TGTGCCACGGGGAAGTTCCGGGAGCTGTTTTTT. This rearrangement joins TRBV7-7 to TRBJ2-2; possibly TRBD2 for D (5 bases). Germline CDR1 and CDR2: SSHAT and FNYEAQ (reference sequence). The ends were cut back, 10 bases at V and 9 bases at J, with 12 bases in the middle. The CDR3 extends over 11 amino acids.

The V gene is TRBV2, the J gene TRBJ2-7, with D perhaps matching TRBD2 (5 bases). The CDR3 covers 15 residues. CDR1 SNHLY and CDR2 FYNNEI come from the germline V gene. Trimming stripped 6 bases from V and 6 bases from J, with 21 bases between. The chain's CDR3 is CASRQTNLEFSEQYF. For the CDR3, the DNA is TGTGCCAGCAGGCAGACTAATTTAGAGTTCTCCGAGCAGTACTTC.

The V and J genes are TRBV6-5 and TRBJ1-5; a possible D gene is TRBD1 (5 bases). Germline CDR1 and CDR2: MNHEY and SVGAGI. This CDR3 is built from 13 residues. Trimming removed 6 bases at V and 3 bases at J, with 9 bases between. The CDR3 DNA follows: TGTGCCAGCAGCAGACAGAACAATCAGCCCCAGCATTTT. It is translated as CASSRQNNQPQHF.

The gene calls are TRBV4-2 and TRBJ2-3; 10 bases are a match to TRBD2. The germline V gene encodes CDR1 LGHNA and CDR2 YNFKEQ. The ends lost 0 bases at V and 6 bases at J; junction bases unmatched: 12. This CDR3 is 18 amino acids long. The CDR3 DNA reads TGTGCCAGCAGCCAAGACCGACCAGCGGGGGGGCTCCAGGATACGCAGTATTTT. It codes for CASSQDRPAGGLQDTQYF.

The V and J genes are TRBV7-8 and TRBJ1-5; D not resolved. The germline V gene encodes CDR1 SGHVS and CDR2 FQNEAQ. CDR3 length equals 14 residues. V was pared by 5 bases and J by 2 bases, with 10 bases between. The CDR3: CASSPREGNQPQHF. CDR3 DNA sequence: TGTGCCAGCAGCCCTCGGGAGGGCAATCAGCCCCAGCATTTT.

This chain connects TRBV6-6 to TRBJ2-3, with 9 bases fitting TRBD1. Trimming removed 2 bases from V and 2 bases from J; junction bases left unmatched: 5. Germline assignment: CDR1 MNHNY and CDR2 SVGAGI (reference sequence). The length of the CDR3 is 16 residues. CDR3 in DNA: TGTGCCAGCAGTTACCTCGGACAGGGGTCCACAGATACGCAGTATTTT. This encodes CASSYLGQGSTDTQYF.

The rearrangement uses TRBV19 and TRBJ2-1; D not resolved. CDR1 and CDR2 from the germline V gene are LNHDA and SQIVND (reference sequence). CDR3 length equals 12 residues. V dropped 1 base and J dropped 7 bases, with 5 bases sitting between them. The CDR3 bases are TGTGCCAGTAGTATAGCAGGAAATGAGCAGTTCTTC. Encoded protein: CASSIAGNEQFF.

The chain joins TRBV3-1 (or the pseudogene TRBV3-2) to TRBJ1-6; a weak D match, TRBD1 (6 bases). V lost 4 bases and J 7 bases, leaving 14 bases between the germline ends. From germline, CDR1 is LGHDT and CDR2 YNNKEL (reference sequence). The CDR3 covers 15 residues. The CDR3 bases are TGTGCCAGCAGCCCCGCGGGCCAGGGGAATTCACCCCTCCACTTT. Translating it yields CASSPAGQGNSPLHF.

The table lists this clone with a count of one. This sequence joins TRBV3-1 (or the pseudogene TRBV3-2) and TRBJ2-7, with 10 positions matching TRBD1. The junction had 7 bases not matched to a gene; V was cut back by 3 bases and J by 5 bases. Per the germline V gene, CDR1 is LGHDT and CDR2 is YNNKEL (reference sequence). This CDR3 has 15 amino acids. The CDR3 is CASSHAGTGVHEQYF. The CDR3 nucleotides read TGTGCCAGCAGCCACGCCGGGACAGGGGTCCACGAGCAGTACTTC.

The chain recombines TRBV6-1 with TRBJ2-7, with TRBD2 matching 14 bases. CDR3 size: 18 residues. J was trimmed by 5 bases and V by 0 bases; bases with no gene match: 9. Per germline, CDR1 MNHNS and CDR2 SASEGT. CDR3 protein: CASSEASGTSGRWHEQYF. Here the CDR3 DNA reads TGTGCCAGCAGTGAAGCGTCCGGGACTAGCGGGAGATGGCACGAGCAGTACTTC.

In DNA form, the CDR3 reads TGTGCCAGCAGCTTAGATGGGGGGTGGGGTCAGCCCCAGCATTTT. Translated, it gives CASSLDGGWGQPQHF. This sequence joins TRBV7-8 and TRBJ1-5; D is possibly TRBD1 (5 bases). CDR1 and CDR2 from the germline V gene are SGHVS and FQNEAQ. Trimming removed 1 base at V and 6 bases at J, with 13 bases between. The CDR3 runs to 15 residues.

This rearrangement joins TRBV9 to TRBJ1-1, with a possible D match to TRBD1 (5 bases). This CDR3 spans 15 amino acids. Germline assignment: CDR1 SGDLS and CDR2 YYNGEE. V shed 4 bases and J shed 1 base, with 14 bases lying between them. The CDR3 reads CASSPGGGRNTEAFF. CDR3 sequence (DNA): TGTGCCAGCAGCCCCGGGGGGGGGAGGAACACTGAAGCTTTCTTT.

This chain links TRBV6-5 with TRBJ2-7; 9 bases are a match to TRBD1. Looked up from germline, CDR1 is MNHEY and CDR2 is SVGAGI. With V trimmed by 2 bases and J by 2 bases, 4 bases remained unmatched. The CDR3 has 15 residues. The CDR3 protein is CASSYGGQGTYEQYF. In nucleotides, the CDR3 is TGTGCCAGCAGTTACGGCGGACAGGGGACCTACGAGCAGTACTTC.

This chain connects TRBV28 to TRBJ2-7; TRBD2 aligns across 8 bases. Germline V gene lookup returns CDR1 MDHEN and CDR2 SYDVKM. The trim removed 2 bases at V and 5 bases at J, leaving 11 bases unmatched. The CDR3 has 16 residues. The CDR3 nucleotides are TGTGCCAGCAGTTTAGTGGGACTAGTTCTTTCTCACGAGCAGTACTTC. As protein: CASSLVGLVLSHEQYF.

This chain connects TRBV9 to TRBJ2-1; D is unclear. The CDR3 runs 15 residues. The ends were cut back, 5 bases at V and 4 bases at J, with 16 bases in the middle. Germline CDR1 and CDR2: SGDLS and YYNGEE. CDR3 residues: CASRERLSPYNEQFF. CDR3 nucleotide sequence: TGTGCCAGCAGGGAGCGCCTGAGCCCGTACAATGAGCAGTTCTTC.

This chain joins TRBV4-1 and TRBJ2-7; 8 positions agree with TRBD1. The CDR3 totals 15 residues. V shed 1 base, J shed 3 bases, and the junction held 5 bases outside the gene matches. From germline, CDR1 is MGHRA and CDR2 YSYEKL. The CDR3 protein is CASSQGGTGLYEQYF. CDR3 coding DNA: TGCGCCAGCAGCCAAGGGGGGACAGGACTCTACGAGCAGTACTTC.

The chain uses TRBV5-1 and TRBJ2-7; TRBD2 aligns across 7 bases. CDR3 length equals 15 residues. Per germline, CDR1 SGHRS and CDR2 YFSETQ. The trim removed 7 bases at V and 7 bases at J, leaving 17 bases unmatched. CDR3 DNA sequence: TGCGCCAGCTGCGCCCACGGGGGGTTAGCCGGGGAGCAGTACTTC. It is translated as CASCAHGGLAGEQYF.

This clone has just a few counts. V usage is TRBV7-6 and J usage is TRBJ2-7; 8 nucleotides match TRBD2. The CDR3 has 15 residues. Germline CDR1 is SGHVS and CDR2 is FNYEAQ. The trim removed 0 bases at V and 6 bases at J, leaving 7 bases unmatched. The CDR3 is CASSLAVSSGSEQYF. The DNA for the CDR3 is TGTGCCAGCAGCTTAGCCGTTTCGAGCGGGAGCGAGCAGTACTTC.

As DNA, the CDR3 is TGCGCCAGCAGCCAAGAAGGACTTAAGAATGAGCAGTTCTTC. Translating it yields CASSQEGLKNEQFF. V usage is TRBV4-1 and J usage is TRBJ2-1, with TRBD2 as a possible D gene (5 bases). CDR3 length equals 14 residues. Deletions cut 0 bases from V and 7 bases from J, with 10 bases between. The germline V gene encodes CDR1 MGHRA and CDR2 YSYEKL.